Each of the 28 T cell receptor beta chains below was sequenced from the same sample in a study of T cell changes during pregnancy in multiple sclerosis. Some clones are missing from TCRdb's copy, which holds only in-frame ones; the method was immunoSEQ multiplex PCR. Altogether approximately 73,000 clones are present, just over 90% being singletons, with the ten largest covering around 0.2%. Sequencing was performed on CD4+ T cells from peripheral blood mononuclear cells, taken before pregnancy. These receptors were obtained from a female donor with multiple sclerosis, enrolled in a pregnancy study.

This clone was recorded only once. The chain links TRBV19 to TRBJ1-4; D is unclear. The V end was cut by 7 bases, the J end by 5 bases, with 14 bases between. Germline CDR1 is LNHDA and CDR2 is SQIVND (reference sequence). This CDR3 contains 14 residues. The CDR3 sequence is CASTTRQKNEKLFF. The CDR3 nucleotides are TGTGCCAGTACCACTAGGCAGAAGAATGAAAAACTGTTTTTT.

This chain connects TRBV19 to TRBJ2-7; TRBD1 agrees at 8 bases. From germline, CDR1 is LNHDA and CDR2 SQIVND (reference sequence). This CDR3 has 14 amino acids. The V and J ends lost 4 bases and 6 bases, in that order; junction bases with no gene match: 8. In DNA, the CDR3 is TGTGCCAGTAGTACGCCGGGACAGGTGGCCGAGCAGTACTTC. Translated: CASSTPGQVAEQYF.

V and J are TRBV10-2 and TRBJ1-5, with 8 bases that match TRBD1. The CDR3 loop spans 14 amino acids. Germline CDR1 reads WSHSY; CDR2 reads SAAADI. Trimming cost V 3 bases and J 8 bases; bases outside gene matches: 6. CDR3 region: CASSEHRGREPQHF. The CDR3 DNA reads TGCGCCAGCAGTGAACACAGGGGGAGGGAGCCCCAGCATTTT.

The chain recombines TRBV5-1 with TRBJ2-1; 12 bases match TRBD2. The germline gives CDR1 SGHRS, CDR2 YFSETQ. The CDR3 length is 16 residues. The V segment lost 2 bases and the J segment 8 bases; nucleotides outside the gene matches: 8. CDR3 in amino acids: CASSFGLAGTGDEQFF. The CDR3 DNA reads TGCGCCAGCAGCTTCGGACTAGCGGGGACGGGGGATGAGCAGTTCTTC. Filled out from reference TRBV5-1 and TRBJ2-1, the complete variable domain reads KAGVTQTPRYLIKTRGQQVTLSCSPISGHRSVSWYQQTPGQGLQFLFEYFSETQRNKGNFPGRFSGRQFSNSRSEMNVSTLELGDSALYLCASSFGLAGTGDEQFFGPGTRLTVL.

V is TRBV19 and J is TRBJ1-1; D unclear. In germline, CDR1 is LNHDA, CDR2 SQIVND (reference sequence). The CDR3 loop spans 13 amino acids. The V end was cut by 6 bases, the J end by 3 bases, with 11 bases between. The CDR3 region is CASSQTIDTEAFF. In nucleotides, the CDR3 is TGTGCCAGTAGCCAGACAATTGACACTGAAGCTTTCTTT.

The chain links TRBV9 to TRBJ2-2; 7 nucleotides line up with TRBD2. The trim removed 4 bases at V and 0 bases at J, leaving 3 bases unmatched. Germline values: CDR1 SGDLS, CDR2 YYNGEE. The CDR3 consists of 15 residues. CDR3 residues: CASSMGLSNTGELFF. In DNA, the CDR3 is TGTGCCAGCAGCATGGGACTATCGAACACCGGGGAGCTGTTTTTT.

V and J are TRBV7-9 and TRBJ2-7; D is ambiguous. Trimming cost V 7 bases and J 2 bases, with 12 bases left between them. From germline, CDR1 is SEHNR and CDR2 FQNEAQ (reference sequence). The CDR3 extends over 13 amino acids. The chain's CDR3 is CASKSTSTYEQYF. The CDR3 coding sequence is TGTGCCAGCAAATCGACTTCTACCTACGAGCAGTACTTC.

The chain has TRBV7-2 and TRBJ1-4; a weak D match, TRBD1 (5 bases). V gave up 5 bases and J gave up 3 bases, with 16 bases separating them. The CDR3 spans 16 residues. CDR1 SGHTA and CDR2 FQGNSA come from the germline V gene. The CDR3 sequence: CASSLEGRFSNEKLFF. DNA for the CDR3: TGTGCCAGCAGCCTGGAGGGACGGTTTTCTAATGAAAAACTGTTTTTT.

The chain has TRBV28 and TRBJ1-2, with D maybe TRBD1 (6 bases). V lost 5 bases, J lost 2 bases, and 12 bases lay in between. Germline assignment: CDR1 MDHEN and CDR2 SYDVKM. The CDR3 has 14 residues. The CDR3 DNA reads as TGTGCCAGCAGTCTTACAGGGACCAACTATGGCTACACCTTC. This gives the protein CASSLTGTNYGYTF.

This clone was picked up one time. The chain couples TRBV6-1 to TRBJ2-2, with TRBD2 as a possible D gene (7 bases). V lost 9 bases and J lost 4, with 12 bases in between. Germline-derived CDR1 and CDR2 are MNHNS and SASEGT. CDR3 length equals 13 residues. The CDR3 DNA reads as TGTGCCAGTCAGGGGAGGGGCACCGGGGAGCTGTTTTTT. As protein: CASQGRGTGELFF.

The chain uses TRBV5-4 and TRBJ2-5, with D tentatively TRBD1 (5 bases). Germline CDR1 reads SGHNT; CDR2 reads YYREEE (reference sequence). The V gene lost 4 bases and the J gene lost 5 bases, with 15 bases spanning the gap. The CDR3 contains 14 residues. The CDR3, as DNA: TGTGCCAGCAGCATACAGGACCTGGGGGAGACCCAGTACTTC. Translation gives CASSIQDLGETQYF.

This sequence joins TRBV2 and TRBJ1-2; D gene uncertain. V was pared by 11 bases and J by 6 bases, with 28 bases between. Germline assignment: CDR1 SNHLY and CDR2 FYNNEI. CDR3 length equals 16 residues. CDR3 bases: TGTGCCGGAGGGAGTTCACCGTTTTCCGGGGTAGATGGCTACACCTTC. Its translation is CAGGSSPFSGVDGYTF.

The V call is TRBV10-3, the J call TRBJ2-1; 7 bases agree with TRBD1. The ends lost 2 bases at V and 2 bases at J; junction bases unmatched: 3. Germline values: CDR1 ENHRY, CDR2 SYGVKD. The CDR3 loop spans 15 amino acids. The CDR3 here is CAISERGLAYNEQFF. The DNA of the CDR3 is TGTGCCATCAGTGAGAGGGGGCTCGCCTACAATGAGCAGTTCTTC.

This chain uses TRBV6-1 with TRBJ2-7, with TRBD2 matching 11 bases. Germline V CDR1 and CDR2: MNHNS, SASEGT. This CDR3 contains 15 residues. V shed 4 bases, J shed 9 bases, and the junction held 11 bases outside the gene matches. CDR3 sequence (DNA): TGTGCCAGCAGTGCGGTGACTAGCGGGGCCCAGGGGCAGTACTTC. This codes for CASSAVTSGAQGQYF.

This rearrangement joins TRBV10-3 to TRBJ2-7; 11 bases agree with TRBD2. V gave up 7 bases and J gave up 1 base; unmatched junction bases: 9. Germline CDR1 and CDR2: ENHRY and SYGVKD. The CDR3 spans 16 residues. CDR3 in DNA: TGTGCCATCACCCCGGGACTAGCGGAAAAGTCCTACGAGCAGTACTTC. Its translation is CAITPGLAEKSYEQYF.

The V gene is TRBV28, the J gene TRBJ1-2; possibly TRBD1 for D (5 bases). Germline V CDR1 and CDR2: MDHEN, SYDVKM. CDR3 size: 14 residues. The V end was cut by 5 bases, the J end by 4 bases, with 14 bases between. The CDR3 region is CASSPTGGAYGYTF. The CDR3 DNA reads as TGTGCCAGCAGTCCCACGGGTGGGGCCTATGGCTACACCTTC.

The chain uses TRBV2 and TRBJ2-5; 9 bases line up with TRBD2. The J segment lost 5 bases and the V segment lost 4 bases, leaving 8 bases of the junction unmatched. This CDR3 spans 15 amino acids. Germline CDR1 reads SNHLY; CDR2 reads FYNNEI. CDR3 sequence: CASSGIAGVLETQYF. The CDR3 DNA follows: TGTGCCAGCAGTGGAATAGCGGGAGTTTTGGAGACCCAGTACTTC.

The J gene is TRBJ2-5, the V gene TRBV9; tentative D call: TRBD2 (7 bases). The germline CDR1 and CDR2 sequences are SGDLS and YYNGEE. Trimming took 0 bases from V and 1 from J, leaving 22 bases between them. The CDR3 consists of 19 residues. As DNA, the CDR3 is TGTGCCAGCAGCGTAGTTAATGGGGGGGGCGATGATTTCCAAGAGACCCAGTACTTC. Translated: CASSVVNGGGDDFQETQYF.

The chain is built from TRBV6-5 and TRBJ2-5, with 7 bases matching TRBD2. The V and J ends lost 0 bases and 2 bases, in that order; junction bases with no gene match: 6. Germline CDR1 is MNHEY and CDR2 is SVGAGI. This CDR3 is built from 16 residues. The chain's CDR3 is CASSYSGGVIQETQYF. In DNA form, the CDR3 reads TGTGCCAGCAGTTACTCGGGAGGGGTTATTCAAGAGACCCAGTACTTC.

The chain carries TRBV28 and TRBJ2-7; possible D gene TRBD2, 6 bases. CDR3 length: 18 amino acids. The V end lost 7 bases, the J end lost 0 bases, and 25 bases lay between the germline ends. The germline gives CDR1 MDHEN, CDR2 SYDVKM. The CDR3 loop reads CASTGSGSFLRSSYEQYF. The DNA of the CDR3 is TGTGCCAGCACGGGGAGCGGGTCTTTCCTTAGGAGCTCCTACGAGCAGTACTTC.

This clone was seen just once. J is TRBJ2-7 and V is TRBV29-1, with a tentative D call TRBD1 (7 bases). Deletions cut 6 bases from V and 5 bases from J, with 20 bases between. Germline CDR1 SQVTM, CDR2 ANQGSEA. This CDR3 spans 14 amino acids. The CDR3 spells CSVGAEGANDEQYF. As DNA, the CDR3 is TGCAGCGTAGGAGCGGAGGGGGCAAACGACGAGCAGTACTTC.

This clone appeared once. J is TRBJ2-7 and V is TRBV5-6; 7 bases agree with TRBD2. Germline CDR1 and CDR2: SGHDT and YYEEEE. This CDR3 contains 15 residues. The V gene end was trimmed by 4 bases and the J gene end by 3 bases; junction bases not matched to a gene: 10. CDR3 region: CASSPSIAGDYEQYF. The CDR3 coding sequence is TGTGCCAGCAGCCCCTCTATCGCGGGGGACTACGAGCAGTACTTC.

This clone was found once. This sequence joins TRBV5-1 and TRBJ2-3; weak D call: TRBD2 (6 bases). CDR1 is SGHRS, CDR2 YFSETQ, per germline. This CDR3 is 16 amino acids long. With 4 bases removed from V and 2 bases from J, the gap between germline ends came to 17 bases. This chain's CDR3 is CASSRTLAPNTDTQYF. The CDR3 DNA is TGCGCCAGCAGCCGCACGCTAGCGCCGAACACAGATACGCAGTATTTT. Full variable domain (remainder filled in from reference TRBV5-1 and TRBJ2-3): KAGVTQTPRYLIKTRGQQVTLSCSPISGHRSVSWYQQTPGQGLQFLFEYFSETQRNKGNFPGRFSGRQFSNSRSEMNVSTLELGDSALYLCASSRTLAPNTDTQYFGPGTRLTVL.

V is TRBV28 and J is TRBJ2-7; possibly TRBD1 for D (6 bases). Germline-derived CDR1 and CDR2 are MDHEN and SYDVKM. V was cut by 2 bases and J by 13 bases, with 18 bases left in between. This CDR3 contains 13 residues. Here the CDR3 DNA reads TGTGCCAGCAGTTTACGGACCCAGGGGAAGGGTTACTTC. The encoded protein is CASSLRTQGKGYF.

The chain uses TRBV13 and TRBJ1-1, with 10 bases fitting TRBD1. CDR3 length: 14 amino acids. The V gene's germline CDR1 is PRHDT and CDR2 FYEKMQ (reference sequence). The V and J ends lost 3 bases and 5 bases, in that order; junction bases with no gene match: 3. Here the CDR3 reads CASSFRDRGTEAFF. In DNA form, the CDR3 reads TGTGCCAGCAGCTTCCGGGACAGGGGAACTGAAGCTTTCTTT.

The chain employs TRBV2 and TRBJ1-5; TRBD1 matches 11 bases. This CDR3 is 14 amino acids long. Per germline, CDR1 SNHLY and CDR2 FYNNEI. After removal of 6 bases from V and 6 bases from J, the junction contained 4 bases not matched to a gene. CDR3 bases: TGTGCCAGCAGGGATGGGACAGGGGGTCAGCCCCAGCATTTT. This gives the protein CASRDGTGGQPQHF.

The chain has TRBV6-4 and TRBJ1-1; D might be TRBD1 (6 bases). CDR3 length equals 13 residues. The germline V gene has CDR1 MRHNA and CDR2 SNTAGT. Trimming cost V 4 bases and J 5 bases, with 11 bases left between them. For the CDR3, the DNA is TGTGCCAGCAGTGCCCAGAGGGGGACTGAAGCTTTCTTT. Its translation: CASSAQRGTEAFF.

This chain uses TRBV15 with TRBJ2-5, with 12 bases identical to TRBD1. Germline V lookup: CDR1 LNHNV, CDR2 YYDKDF (reference sequence). This CDR3 spans 16 amino acids. With 1 base clipped from V and 4 bases from J, the junction kept 4 bases outside the gene matches. The CDR3 coding sequence is TGTGCCACCAGCAGAGGGGACAGGGGGCTCCCAGAGACCCAGTACTTC. This codes for CATSRGDRGLPETQYF.